This T cell receptor beta chain was identified during a study of blood T cells in healthy people across ages (dated by TCRdb to the mid-2010s). Background on the whole study: In model experiments, roughly one uniquely barcoded TCR beta cDNA molecule per two T cells was captured by template switching. Donors were grouped into four age groups: young (average roughly 17 years), middle-aged (approximately 41), aged (approximately 58) and long-lived (approximately 78). Age-related changes in TCR beta repertoire diversity were measured in the study by deep sequencing normalized with unique cDNA molecular identifiers. To avoid experimental bias, donors of different ages were randomly spread across the sequencing lanes. Two additional independent replicas of 1 million unique cDNA reads from the same blood draw were analyzed for two donors (one aged 18 to 29 and one aged 80 or older). On the study overall, not on this receptor specifically: As age increased, observed TCR beta diversity per million T cells dropped in a roughly linear way, and a significant reduction was already evident by age roughly 36. Observed TCR beta diversity correlated strongly with the percentage of naive T cells measured by flow cytometry. Compared with the aged group, more naive CD4+ T cells, fewer expanded clones and increased TCR diversity were shown by the long-lived group, suggesting age selection. The CMV infection status of donors was not known, potentially confounding age-related changes in expanded clonotypes. Because profiling used bulk unsorted PBMCs, naive and antigen-experienced compartments could not be compared conclusively. Estimates of total diversity based on one million sequenced T cells were considered lower bounds and underestimates.

The 39 donors, aged roughly 6 to 95 years, were systemically healthy Caucasian individuals from Russia. Each donor gave 8 to 10 milliliters of peripheral blood, collected into EDTA-treated Vacutainer tubes. PBMCs were isolated by Ficoll-Paque density-gradient centrifugation, with at least 6 million obtained per sample. Trizol reagent was used to extract total RNA from PBMCs, with at least 5.5 micrograms per sample. Naive CD45RAhigh/CD27high T cell percentages were measured by flow cytometry on a PBMC aliquot from every donor. The library relied on 5' RACE. Instrument used: Illumina HiSeq 2500. A second PCR of 7 to 11 cycles was run with a J-beta primer mix and a sample-barcoded 5' primer. A template-switch 5' adaptor carrying 12 random nucleotides introduced a unique molecular identifier onto each TCR beta cDNA molecule. Each sample yielded at least 3 million CDR3-containing paired-end reads. The Mint cDNA synthesis kit, primed by a TRBC-specific oligonucleotide, was used to synthesize first-strand cDNA from all RNA. Following uracil-DNA glycosylase treatment, all cDNA underwent a first 18-cycle PCR with the universal primers M1SS and BC2_uni_R. The source study handled its data this way. For normalization, 1 million high-quality reads were randomly selected from each sample, with every read carrying a distinct molecular identifier. Reads sharing molecular identifiers were discarded rather than binned into consensus sequences. MiTCR, run with a Q25 quality threshold and the strictest error-elimination algorithm, handled CDR3 identification, clonotype clustering and error correction. A nonparametric unseen species model with Euler transformation was used to estimate a lower bound on total TCR beta diversity. TCRdb itself trimmed the public reads at Q25 with fastp, ran MiXCR and retained productive beta chains. One record per CDR3 amino acid sequence lists the most common genes and DNA. Clone size and V and J calls follow TCRdb, not the original study. The sample profile shows about 1.8 million distinct CDR3 sequences; 49% of them were found once. Of the sample, roughly 2.1% falls within the top ten clones.

Concerning this clonotype itself: The antigen it recognizes is unknown. The junction and the germline gene differ at one end; a read error may be behind it.

CDR1 and CDR2 (SGHRS, YFSETQ) derive from the germline V gene. The CDR3 goes from the cysteine to the phenylalanine over 15 residues. Only the CDR3 portion is preserved as DNA: 45 bases, with reading frame beginning at the first base. Source material: blood. Recombination linked TRBV5-1 to TRBJ2-2; perhaps TRBD1 is the D gene, with 6 bases matching. The source of this sequence is a middle-aged woman in good health. The CDR3: CASSRFRGNTEELFF. At the DNA level, the sequence is TGCGCCAGCAGTCGTTTCAGGGGTAACACCGAGGAGCTGTTTTTT.